This T cell receptor beta chain came from a study of shared clonotypes between healthy human individuals. Study results and limitations: Investigators collected only blood, and repertoires in tissues likely differ. The study found about 5% of naive CD4 clonotypes shared across a few donors.

Partitioning of CD4+ cells yielded a CD45RA+ naive subset and a CD45RA-negative memory subset. Of note for this clone: Its antigen remains unidentified.

Authors' methods: Filtering differed, since immunoSEQ gave only junction sequences and no quality scores. Clones were sequenced by immunoSEQ multiplex PCR, and TCRdb holds only the in-frame ones, with some missing. The V and J calls and the clone size are those of that table, but D and trimming were determined from the DNA. The sample yields over a million clones, about 70% seen once. Germline V gene sequence: CDR1 MNHEY, CDR2 SVGAGI. The CDR3 runs 12 residues. The V and J ends lost 4 bases and 3 bases respectively, with 6 bases between them. Sequencing was performed on memory CD4+ T cells sorted from blood. Subset defined: CD45RA-negative fraction. This rearrangement joins TRBV6-5 to TRBJ1-1, with D maybe TRBD1 (5 bases). The TCR comes from a man between 18 and 35 years old in good health. CDR3 residues: CASSWGDTEAFF. The CDR3 DNA reads TGTGCCAGCAGTTGGGGGGACACTGAAGCTTTCTTT.